The clone carrying this T cell receptor beta chain was counted between two and nine times. The sample comes from a study of beta chain features in type 1 diabetes. V trimming: 4 bases; J trimming: 9 bases; junction bases outside the gene matches: 9. CDR1 MDHEN and CDR2 SYDVKM come from the germline V gene. CDR3 length: 14 residues. The entirety of the isolated RNA underwent reverse transcription, so expressed TCRB transcripts were sequenced. Deep immunoSEQ sequencing covered naive, central memory and regulatory T cell samples. Method: immunoSEQ multiplex PCR; TCRdb's copy keeps in-frame clones and lacks some. The sample yields 900,000 or so clones, 17% seen once. One heparinised blood draw averaging about 116 mL was given by each donor. In all sorted populations, purity surpassed 98%.

This rearrangement joins TRBV28 to TRBJ2-5; 9 bases line up with TRBD1. This sequence was found in a woman under 30 in good health. The sample consisted of naive CD4+ T cells from blood. The CDR3 spells CASSSGTGPGAQYF. The CDR3 DNA reads as TGTGCCAGCAGTTCGGGGACAGGGCCGGGGGCCCAGTACTTC. The whole variable domain, remainder taken from reference TRBV28 and TRBJ2-5, is DVKVTQSSRYLVKRTGEKVFLECVQDMDHENMFWYRQDPGLGLRLIYFSYDVKMKEKGDIPEGYSVSREKKERFSLILESASTNQTSMYLCASSSGTGPGAQYFGPGTRLLVL.